This TCR beta chain was recorded in a study of cytomegalovirus exposure and HLA in healthy donors. Study-wide findings and caveats: Later genetic work tied a missense DCLRE1C variant to beta-chain V and J trimming. Upon later analysis, HLA-associated TCR beta chains proved more clonally expanded than other, equally common chains. Highest at DRB1 and lowest at HLA-C, TCR association rates differed among HLA loci in a later analysis. Later work associated fewer than 20,000 TCR beta sequences with HLA alleles at 0.05 false discovery rate.

This clone was found once. Its target is unknown. Both 60 Vbeta primers and 13 Jbeta primers went into the PCR. Produced via immunoSEQ multiplex PCR; TCRdb's table is partial and in-frame only. The table shows around 130,000 clones, with roughly 62% occurring only once. The receptor's source is a man aged 30-40 years in good health and CMV-seropositive. Specimen: PBMCs.

This CDR3 reads CASSRTQGNQPQHF. CDR3 DNA sequence: TGTGCCAGCAGTCGAACCCAGGGAAATCAGCCCCAGCATTTT. The rearrangement uses TRBV6-5 and TRBJ1-5; tentatively, D is TRBD1 (5 bases). Germline lookup yields CDR1 MNHEY and CDR2 SVGAGI. The CDR3 totals 14 residues. V lost 5 bases to trimming and J lost 4 bases, with 12 bases between them.